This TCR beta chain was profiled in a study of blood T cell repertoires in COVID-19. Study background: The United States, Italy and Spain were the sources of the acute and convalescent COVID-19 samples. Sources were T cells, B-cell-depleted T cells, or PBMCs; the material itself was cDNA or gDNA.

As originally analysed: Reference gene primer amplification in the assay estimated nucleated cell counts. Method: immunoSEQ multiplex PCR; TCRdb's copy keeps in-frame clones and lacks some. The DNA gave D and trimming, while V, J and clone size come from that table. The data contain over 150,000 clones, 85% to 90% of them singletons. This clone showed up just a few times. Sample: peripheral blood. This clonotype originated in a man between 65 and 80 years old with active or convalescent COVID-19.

The CDR3 reads CASSRGGYEQYF. The CDR3 coding sequence is TGTGCCAGCTCCCGCGGGGGGTACGAGCAGTACTTC. The chain joins TRBV18 to TRBJ2-7; TRBD2 agrees at 8 bases. The germline V gene encodes CDR1 KGHSH and CDR2 LQKENI. V trimming: 6 bases; J trimming: 4 bases; junction bases outside the gene matches: 2. The CDR3 runs to 12 residues.